This T cell receptor (beta chain) derives from a study of response to subunit inactivated influenza vaccine. Points from the study as a whole: Seasonal influenza vaccination, on each occasion, was suggested by the authors to recruit few new T cells.

This CDR3 comprises 14 residues. V was shortened by 2 bases and J by 0 bases, with 6 bases between the two germline ends. Per the germline V gene, CDR1 is SGHTA and CDR2 is FQGNSA. This clonotype was observed a handful of times. What it recognizes is unknown. TCRdb itself ran the RT-PCR reads through MiXCR, one entry per CDR3 protein. The repertoire holds under 550,000 distinct CDR3 sequences, with around 7.9% as singletons. This receptor was taken from a man in his fifties or sixties who received an inactivated influenza vaccine. The sample was PBMCs from blood, taken about 24 months after vaccination. The chain has TRBV7-2 and TRBJ2-3; D is uncertain. Here the CDR3 reads CASSLKQSTDTQYF. The CDR3 DNA follows: TGTGCCAGCAGCTTAAAACAGAGCACAGATACGCAGTATTTT.